Shown below are 29 T cell receptor beta chains from a single sample sequenced in a study of blood T cells in healthy people across ages. A J-beta primer mix and a sample-barcoded 5' primer were used in a second PCR of about 7 to 12 cycles. TCRdb analysed the 5' RACE reads with MiXCR anew, one entry per CDR3 protein. The top ten clones hold 3% to 4% of a sample with about 620,000 distinct CDR3 sequences, over 20% of them seen once. What was sequenced was blood. The source is a man between 65 and 85 years old in good health.

Many counts were recorded for this clonotype. V is TRBV5-1 and J is TRBJ2-7, with a tentative D call TRBD1 (6 bases). V was shortened by 4 bases and J by 4 bases, with 15 bases between the two germline ends. The length of the CDR3 is 14 residues. Germline V gives CDR1 SGHRS, CDR2 YFSETQ. The CDR3 DNA follows: TGCGCCAGCAGCGCCGGGACAAGCACTTACGAGCAGTACTTC. Translation: CASSAGTSTYEQYF.

V and J are TRBV5-1 and TRBJ1-2; D uncertain. Trimming left V 0 bases short and J 6 bases short, with 15 bases between. Germline-derived CDR1 and CDR2 are SGHRS and YFSETQ. The CDR3 consists of 15 residues. The DNA of the CDR3 is TGCGCCAGCAGCTTGGTTCCGCCAAGCAGTGATGGCTACACCTTC. It encodes CASSLVPPSSDGYTF.

This clonotype was detected many times. This chain connects TRBV6-1 to TRBJ2-6, with D perhaps TRBD1 (5 bases). This CDR3 spans 15 amino acids. The germline gives CDR1 MNHNS, CDR2 SASEGT. Trimming removed 2 bases from V and 2 bases from J, with 7 bases in between. The CDR3 sequence is CASSEQGTGANVLTF. The CDR3 DNA follows: TGTGCCAGCAGTGAACAGGGAACTGGGGCCAACGTCCTGACTTTC.

This clonotype was detected ten times or more. The rearrangement links TRBV20-1 to TRBJ2-2; D perhaps matches TRBD1 (5 bases). Trimming took off 6 bases at V and 6 bases at J, with 11 bases between the two ends. CDR3 length: 12 residues. Per germline, CDR1 DFQATT and CDR2 SNEGSKA (reference sequence). CDR3 sequence (DNA): TGCAGTGCCACCCAGGGCCCCGGGGAGCTGTTTTTT. This sequence encodes CSATQGPGELFF.

Only one count was recorded for this clonotype. This chain joins TRBV29-1 and TRBJ2-2, with 9 positions matching TRBD2. The CDR3 totals 15 residues. Germline V lookup: CDR1 SQVTM, CDR2 ANQGSEA. V shed 5 bases and J 6 bases; nucleotides not matched to a gene: 10. The CDR3 DNA is TGCAGCGTTTACTTGAGTAGCGGGAGTTCCGGGGAGCTGTTTTTT. Amino acid sequence: CSVYLSSGSSGELFF.

This clonotype was detected many times. The gene calls are TRBV2 and TRBJ2-1; D perhaps matches TRBD1 (6 bases). The CDR3 length is 16 residues. The V end lost 9 bases, the J end lost 0 bases, and 18 bases lay between the germline ends. Germline V gene lookup returns CDR1 SNHLY and CDR2 FYNNEI. CDR3 coding DNA: TGTGCCAGAGTCGACCGGGACAAGAGCTCCTACAATGAGCAGTTCTTC. As protein: CARVDRDKSSYNEQFF.

This clonotype was seen only a few times. The V call is TRBV5-1, the J call TRBJ2-7; D call uncertain. Trimming pared 4 bases from V and 5 bases from J, leaving 10 bases between. Germline loops: CDR1 SGHRS, CDR2 YFSETQ. This CDR3 is built from 12 residues. In nucleotides, the CDR3 is TGCGCCAGCAGCCTATCTGGCAACGAGCAGTACTTC. Protein: CASSLSGNEQYF.

Many counts were recorded for this clonotype. V usage is TRBV28 and J usage is TRBJ1-4; 9 positions agree with TRBD1. Germline loops: CDR1 MDHEN, CDR2 SYDVKM. The CDR3 is 16 residues long. V shed 4 bases and J 7 bases; nucleotides not matched to a gene: 10. The chain's CDR3 is CASSSPRQGEGEKLFF. Here the CDR3 DNA reads TGTGCCAGCAGTTCACCTAGACAGGGGGAGGGTGAAAAACTGTTTTTT.

This clonotype appeared a few times. V and J are TRBV7-9 and TRBJ1-6; tentative D call: TRBD1 (5 bases). Trimming cost V 5 bases and J 1 base, with 9 bases left between them. In germline, CDR1 is SEHNR, CDR2 FQNEAQ (reference sequence). The CDR3 is 15 residues long. CDR3 bases: TGTGCCAGCAGCCCCCGGGGGTCCTATAATTCACCCCTCCACTTT. It translates to CASSPRGSYNSPLHF.

This clonotype was observed at least ten times. This chain joins TRBV3-1 and TRBJ2-7; a possible D gene is TRBD2 (6 bases). CDR1 is LGHDT and CDR2 is YNNKEL in the germline V gene (reference sequence). Trimming cost V 4 bases and J 9 bases, with 22 bases left between them. The CDR3 is 15 amino acids. CDR3 sequence: CASSPFREQALGQYF. CDR3 sequence (DNA): TGTGCCAGCAGCCCGTTCCGGGAGCAAGCTCTAGGGCAGTACTTC.

This clonotype was counted many times. The J gene is TRBJ2-5, the V gene TRBV28; D not resolved. CDR3 length: 12 amino acids. Trimming left V 6 bases short and J 5 bases short, with 10 bases between. Germline assignment: CDR1 MDHEN and CDR2 SYDVKM. The CDR3 DNA is TGTGCCAGCAGCGGAACAAGGGAGACCCAGTACTTC. Translation gives CASSGTRETQYF.

This clonotype showed up just a few times. The genes are TRBV29-1 and TRBJ2-5; the match to TRBD1 covers 10 bases. The DNA matches TRBJ2-1 better at its end, which makes the J call doubtful. Looked up from germline, CDR1 is SQVTM and CDR2 is ANQGSEA. The CDR3 is made up of 14 amino acids. CDR3 in DNA: TGCAGCGTTGAAATTGGGACAGGGGTGAATGAGCAGTTCTTC. This translates into CSVEIGTGVNEQFF.

The V call is TRBV9, the J call TRBJ2-1; possibly TRBD1 or TRBD2 for D (5 bases each). V was clipped by 4 bases and J by 1 base, with 15 bases between them. Germline assignment: CDR1 SGDLS and CDR2 YYNGEE. This CDR3 comprises 16 residues. CDR3 bases: TGTGCCAGCAGCCCTACTGGGACCCTTTCCTACAATGAGCAGTTCTTC. This translates into CASSPTGTLSYNEQFF.

CDR3 coding DNA: TGTGCCAGCAGGCCAAGGGGGATTAGGAAAAAACTGTTTTTT. This encodes CASRPRGIRKKLFF. The chain carries TRBV12-3 or TRBV12-4 and TRBJ1-4, with D maybe TRBD1 (6 bases). Trimming took 6 bases from V and 9 from J, leaving 17 bases between them. The CDR3 runs 14 residues.

This clonotype was counted only a few times. The chain recombines TRBV5-5 with TRBJ1-1; the D gene is possibly TRBD1 (6 bases). V dropped 4 bases and J dropped 5 bases, with 18 bases sitting between them. In germline, CDR1 is SGHKS, CDR2 YYEKEE (reference sequence). This CDR3 spans 15 amino acids. CDR3 amino acids: CASSPRQALSTEAFF. The CDR3 DNA sequence: TGTGCCAGCAGCCCACGACAGGCTTTGAGTACTGAAGCTTTCTTT. Full variable domain (outside the CDR3, taken from reference TRBV5-5 and TRBJ1-1): DAGVTQSPTHLIKTRGQQVTLRCSPISGHKSVSWYQQVLGQGPQFIFQYYEKEERGRGNFPDRFSARQFPNYSSELNVNALLLGDSALYLCASSPRQALSTEAFFGQGTRLTVV.

This clonotype came up a few times. The chain's CDR3 is CASSLLAGGLTDTQYF. CDR3 DNA: TGTGCCAGCAGCTTACTAGCGGGAGGGCTAACAGATACGCAGTATTTT. The gene calls are TRBV7-3 and TRBJ2-3, with 12 bases aligning to TRBD2. The CDR3 runs to 16 residues. Germline CDR1 is SGHTA and CDR2 is FQGTGA. Trimming at V came to 2 bases and at J to 3 bases, leaving 3 bases not matched to a gene. The variable domain in full, completed from reference TRBV7-3 and TRBJ2-3, reads GAGVSQTPSNKVTEKGKYVELRCDPISGHTALYWYRQSLGQGPEFLIYFQGTGAADDSGLPNDRFFAVRPEGSVSTLKIQRTERGDSAVYLCASSLLAGGLTDTQYFGPGTRLTVL.

This clonotype was observed a few times. V gene TRBV13 combines with J gene TRBJ2-5; either TRBD1 or TRBD2 may supply D (5 bases each). The length of the CDR3 is 14 residues. The germline V and J ends were trimmed by 5 bases and 0 bases, with 10 bases remaining between them. Germline-derived CDR1 and CDR2 are PRHDT and FYEKMQ (reference sequence). The CDR3 is CASSGRDDQETQYF. The CDR3 DNA follows: TGTGCCAGCAGCGGTCGGGACGACCAAGAGACCCAGTACTTC.

This clonotype came up once. The J gene is TRBJ2-3, the V gene TRBV5-1; 9 bases match TRBD2. The CDR3 sequence is 15 residues long. The V gene end was trimmed by 3 bases and the J gene end by 2 bases; junction bases not matched to a gene: 4. The germline V gene encodes CDR1 SGHRS and CDR2 YFSETQ. Here the CDR3 DNA reads TGCGCCAGCAGCTGGAGCGGGAGGTACACAGATACGCAGTATTTT. Translated, it gives CASSWSGRYTDTQYF. Drawing the rest from reference TRBV5-1 and TRBJ2-3, the complete variable domain is KAGVTQTPRYLIKTRGQQVTLSCSPISGHRSVSWYQQTPGQGLQFLFEYFSETQRNKGNFPGRFSGRQFSNSRSEMNVSTLELGDSALYLCASSWSGRYTDTQYFGPGTRLTVL.

This clonotype came up many times. This rearrangement joins TRBV29-1 to TRBJ2-5; D not certain. Per germline, CDR1 SQVTM and CDR2 ANQGSEA. The length of the CDR3 is 11 residues. V lost 5 bases, J lost 5 bases, and 9 bases lay in between. The CDR3, as DNA: TGCAGCGTTTCCTTCGGGGAGACCCAGTACTTC. This codes for CSVSFGETQYF.

This clonotype appeared a single time. CDR3 residues: CASSQDLQGGQTQYF. CDR3 coding DNA: TGTGCCAGCAGCCAAGATCTACAGGGGGGACAGACCCAGTACTTC. The chain joins TRBV3-1 to TRBJ2-5; 8 positions match TRBD1. Germline CDR1 reads LGHDT; CDR2 reads YNNKEL (reference sequence). The V and J ends lost 0 bases and 6 bases, in that order; junction bases with no gene match: 6. CDR3 length: 15 amino acids.

This clonotype showed up just a few times. V usage is TRBV5-1 and J usage is TRBJ2-5, with 10 bases lining up with TRBD2. The J call is in doubt because the DNA end fits TRBJ2-1 better. This CDR3 spans 16 amino acids. CDR1 and CDR2 from the germline V gene are SGHRS and YFSETQ. For the CDR3, the DNA is TGCGCCAGCAGCTTGGGACTAGCGGGTCCAGGGGATGAGCAGTTCTTC. The encoded protein is CASSLGLAGPGDEQFF.

The V gene is TRBV28, the J gene TRBJ2-5; D gene unclear. The J call is doubtful: the DNA matches TRBJ2-1 better. The CDR3 sequence is 15 residues long. The germline V gene encodes CDR1 MDHEN and CDR2 SYDVKM. The DNA for the CDR3 is TGTGCCGTGCAATCCGAGCCCCCTAAGGCAAGGGAGCAGTTCTTC. Translation: CAVQSEPPKAREQFF.

Concerning this clonotype: A clone one base away is much larger, so this may be a read error. The chain links TRBV3-1 to TRBJ2-3, with D possibly being TRBD1 or TRBD2 (5 bases each). Germline V gene sequence: CDR1 LGHDT, CDR2 YNNKEL (reference sequence). Between the trimmed V and J ends, which lost 4 bases and 0 bases, there was a span of 14 bases. The CDR3 is made up of 16 amino acids. The CDR3 region is CASSRDLSTSTDTQYF. The CDR3 DNA reads as TGTGCCAGCAGCCGGGACCTATCGACTAGCACAGATACGCAGTATTTT.

The chain couples TRBV7-9 to TRBJ1-6; 9 bases line up with TRBD1. V shed 4 bases and J 10 bases; nucleotides not matched to a gene: 8. The CDR3 runs to 15 residues. CDR1 and CDR2 (germline): SEHNR, FQNEAQ (reference sequence). CDR3 bases: TGTGCCAGCAGCTCTGGGACAGGGCTCAGGTCACCCCTCCACTTT. Its translation: CASSSGTGLRSPLHF.

Turning to this clonotype: This sequence may be a read error, since a much larger clone differs from it by one base. The V call is TRBV5-1, the J call TRBJ2-7; D possibly corresponds to TRBD1 (6 bases). In germline, CDR1 is SGHRS, CDR2 YFSETQ. The length of the CDR3 is 12 residues. The chain's CDR3 is CASSRTESEHYF. CDR3 DNA: TGCGCCAGCAGCCGGACAGAATCCGAGCACTACTTC. The full variable domain, in which reference TRBV5-1 and TRBJ2-7 provide the parts outside the CDR3, is KAGVTQTPRYLIKTRGQQVTLSCSPISGHRSVSWYQQTPGQGLQFLFEYFSETQRNKGNFPGRFSGRQFSNSRSEMNVSTLELGDSALYLCASSRTESEHYFGPGTRLTVT.

The genes are TRBV11-2 and TRBJ1-6, with D perhaps matching TRBD1 (6 bases). Trimming left V 1 base short and J 9 bases short, with 10 bases between. Germline V gene sequence: CDR1 SGHAT, CDR2 FQNNGV. The CDR3 has 14 residues. The CDR3 nucleotides are TGTGCCAGCAGCTTAGTGACAGGAGCTTCACCCCTCCACTTT. Its translation is CASSLVTGASPLHF.

This clonotype was seen a handful of times. Mismatch with germline at one junction end may stem from a read error. The CDR3 bases are TGTGCCAGCAGCATGGGACAGGGGATAAACGAACAGTACTTC. Its protein is CASSMGQGINEQYF. The rearrangement uses TRBV7-9 and TRBJ2-7; TRBD1 agrees at 10 bases. The germline CDR1 and CDR2 sequences are SEHNR and FQNEAQ (reference sequence). The CDR3 length is 14 residues. Variable domain in full (rest from reference TRBV7-9 and TRBJ2-7): DTGVSQNPRHKITKRGQNVTFRCDPISEHNRLYWYRQTLGQGPEFLTYFQNEAQLEKSRLLSDRFSAERPKGSFSTLEIQRTEQGDSAMYLCASSMGQGINEQYFGPGTRLTVT.

This clonotype has ten or more counts. V gene TRBV7-3 combines with J gene TRBJ2-3; TRBD2 matches 14 bases. V was pared by 0 bases and J by 4 bases, with 3 bases of the junction left unmatched. This CDR3 region has 17 residues. Germline-derived CDR1 and CDR2 are SGHTA and FQGTGA. The CDR3 nucleotides are TGTGCCAGCAGCTTAACGGGACTAGCGGGAGTGTCAGATACGCAGTATTTT. Translating it yields CASSLTGLAGVSDTQYF.

Details on this clonotype: At one end the junction does not follow the germline gene, possibly because of a read error. The rearrangement joins TRBV30 to TRBJ1-1; 7 positions agree with TRBD1. The CDR3 has 15 amino acids. Germline V gene lookup returns CDR1 GTSNPN and CDR2 SVGIG (reference sequence). CDR3 bases: TGTGCCTGGAGTGTGCGGACGGGAACAGGGGCGAAGGCTTCCTTT. This sequence encodes CAWSVRTGTGAKASF. The complete variable domain, with remaining parts taken from reference TRBV30 and TRBJ1-1, reads SQTIHQWPATLVQPVGSPLSLECTVEGTSNPNLYWYRQAAGRGLQLLFYSVGIGQISSEVPQNLSASRPQDRQFILSSKKLLLSDSGFYLCAWSVRTGTGAKASFGQGTRLTVV.